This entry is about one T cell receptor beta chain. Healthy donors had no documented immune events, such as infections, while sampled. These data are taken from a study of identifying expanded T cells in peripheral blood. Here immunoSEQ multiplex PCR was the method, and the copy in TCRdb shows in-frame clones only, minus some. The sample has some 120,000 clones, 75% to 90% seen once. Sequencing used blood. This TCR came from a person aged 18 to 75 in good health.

CDR3 amino acids: CASSEILHLTGEKLFF. The CDR3 DNA follows: TGTGCCAGCAGTGAAATCTTACATCTTACCGGTGAAAAACTGTTTTTT. V is TRBV6-1 and J is TRBJ1-4; D is undetermined. V was shortened by 2 bases and J by 7 bases, with 17 bases between the two germline ends. The CDR3 is 16 amino acids. Per germline, CDR1 MNHNS and CDR2 SASEGT.